These 6 T cell receptor beta chains share one sample of origin, sequenced in a study of CXCR3-negative and CXCR3-positive naive CD8 T cells. UMI labels and 5' RACE were used to prepare the TRB cDNA libraries. TCRdb reprocessed the 5' RACE reads, with one entry per CDR3 protein and no DNA. The sample holds some 130,000 distinct CDR3 sequences. These receptors' antigens are unknown. Findings of the study overall: The study found more hydrophobic TRB CDR3s in CXCR3-positive naive cells than in CXCR3-negative naive cells.

Sequencing used naive CXCR3+ CD8+ T cells from blood. The subset was: CD45RO-CCR7+CD27+CD95- naive CD8+ T cells expressing CXCR3 (TNR3+). The receptors shown here come from a human donor in good health. Some clones in this sample may be carry-over from other donors' samples.

J is TRBJ2-1 and V is TRBV29-1; TCRdb names TRBD1, which stays unverified in the absence of DNA. CDR3 length: 15 residues. Germline V gene lookup returns CDR1 SQVTM and CDR2 ANQGSEA. The CDR3 here is CSVEDGGGTYNEQFF.

This sequence joins TRBV2 and TRBJ2-5; TCRdb's D gene call, TRBD1, goes unchecked for lack of DNA. In germline, CDR1 is SNHLY, CDR2 FYNNEI. CDR3 length: 14 amino acids. CDR3: CASSGTGSGETQYF.

The chain combines TRBV12-3 or TRBV12-4 with TRBJ1-6; TCRdb's D gene call, TRBD1, goes unchecked for lack of DNA. This CDR3 is 19 amino acids long. The CDR3 reads CASSPPSSRDSLTWAPLHF.

This chain uses TRBV7-9 with TRBJ2-1; lacking DNA, the TRBD1 call made by TCRdb goes unchecked. The CDR3 is made up of 14 amino acids. Germline CDR1 SEHNR, CDR2 FQNEAQ (reference sequence). CDR3 sequence: CATQGAGGRNEQFF. Full variable domain (remainder filled in from reference TRBV7-9 and TRBJ2-1): DTGVSQNPRHKITKRGQNVTFRCDPISEHNRLYWYRQTLGQGPEFLTYFQNEAQLEKSRLLSDRFSAERPKGSFSTLEIQRTEQGDSAMYLCATQGAGGRNEQFFGPGTRLTVL.

The chain has TRBV29-1 and TRBJ2-5; TCRdb selects TRBD2, and the lack of DNA leaves this call unchecked. The CDR3 totals 18 residues. Germline V gene lookup returns CDR1 SQVTM and CDR2 ANQGSEA. CDR3 sequence: CSVAGFVELAGHRETQYF.

The genes are TRBV6-5 and TRBJ1-5; TCRdb names TRBD1, which stays unverified in the absence of DNA. The CDR3 is 13 residues long. The germline CDR1 and CDR2 sequences are MNHEY and SVGAGI. The CDR3 protein is CASSPRVDQPQHF.